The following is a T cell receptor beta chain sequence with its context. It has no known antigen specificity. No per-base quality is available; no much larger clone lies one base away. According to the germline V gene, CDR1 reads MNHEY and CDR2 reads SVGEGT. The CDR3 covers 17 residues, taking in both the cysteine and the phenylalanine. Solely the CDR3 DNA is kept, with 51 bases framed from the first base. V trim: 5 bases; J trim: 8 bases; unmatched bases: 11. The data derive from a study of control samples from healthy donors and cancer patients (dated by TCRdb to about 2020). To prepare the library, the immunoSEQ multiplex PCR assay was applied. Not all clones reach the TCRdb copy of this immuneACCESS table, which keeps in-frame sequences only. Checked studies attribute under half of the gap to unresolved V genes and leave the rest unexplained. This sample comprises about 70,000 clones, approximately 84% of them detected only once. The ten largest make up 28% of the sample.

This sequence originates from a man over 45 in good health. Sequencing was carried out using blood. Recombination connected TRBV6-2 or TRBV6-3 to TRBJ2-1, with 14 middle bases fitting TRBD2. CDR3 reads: CASSTGLAGGLSYEQFF. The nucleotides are TGTGCCAGCAGTACAGGACTAGCGGGAGGTTTGAGTTATGAGCAGTTCTTC.